One sample yielded the 13 T cell receptor beta chains listed below, sequenced in a study of a mutant IDH1 vaccine in newly diagnosed glioma. The assay was immunoSEQ multiplex PCR, and TCRdb's table has in-frame clones only and misses some. There are 40,000 to 55,000 clones in the sample; approximately 78% occur only once, and approximately 5.2% lies in the top ten. These receptors are not linked to any known antigen. The time point: week 5, during vaccination. A 20-mer mutant IDH1 peptide at 300 ug was injected subcutaneously with topical imiquimod. The sequencing used PBMCs, collected from a glioma patient whose treatment included an IDH1 peptide vaccine. The receptors derive from a man aged 50 to 60 with glioma.

The chain is built from TRBV27 and TRBJ2-1; 7 positions match TRBD1. CDR3 length equals 18 residues. Trimming at V came to 5 bases and at J to 0 bases, leaving 13 bases not matched to a gene. In germline, CDR1 is MNHEY, CDR2 SMNVEV (reference sequence). The CDR3 spells CASSTRQGQVSSYNEQFF. The CDR3 DNA reads TGTGCCAGCAGTACCCGACAGGGTCAAGTAAGCTCCTACAATGAGCAGTTCTTC.

This clone has only a few counts. The chain joins TRBV27 to TRBJ2-3; no clear D gene. Trimming cost V 7 bases and J 1 base, with 12 bases left between them. There are 14 residues in the CDR3. Germline V CDR1 and CDR2: MNHEY, SMNVEV (reference sequence). CDR3 bases: TGTGCCAGCACAGGCATCCTCGGCACAGATACGCAGTATTTT. Its translation is CASTGILGTDTQYF.

This rearrangement joins TRBV30 to TRBJ1-4; a weak D match, TRBD1 (6 bases). V lost 2 bases and J 3 bases, leaving 13 bases between the germline ends. Germline values: CDR1 GTSNPN, CDR2 SVGIG (reference sequence). This CDR3 region has 15 residues. The CDR3 reads CAWSTFGQPNEKLFF. The CDR3 DNA follows: TGTGCCTGGAGTACGTTTGGACAGCCTAATGAAAAACTGTTTTTT. The full variable domain, completed using reference TRBV30 and TRBJ1-4, is SQTIHQWPATLVQPVGSPLSLECTVEGTSNPNLYWYRQAAGRGLQLLFYSVGIGQISSEVPQNLSASRPQDRQFILSSKKLLLSDSGFYLCAWSTFGQPNEKLFFGSGTQLSVL.

The chain combines TRBV28 with TRBJ1-4; D not resolved. V was clipped by 5 bases and J by 9 bases, with 13 bases between them. Germline-derived CDR1 and CDR2 are MDHEN and SYDVKM. The CDR3 loop spans 13 amino acids. The CDR3 loop reads CASSLNKAQKLFF. In DNA, the CDR3 is TGTGCCAGCAGTCTAAACAAGGCCCAAAAACTGTTTTTT.

The chain couples TRBV4-3 to TRBJ1-2; D uncertain. V was shortened by 0 bases and J by 3 bases, with 2 bases between the two germline ends. The germline V gene encodes CDR1 LGHNA and CDR2 YSLEER. The CDR3 runs 12 residues. The CDR3 DNA reads as TGCGCCAGCAGCCAAGACCACTATGGCTACACCTTC. Translated: CASSQDHYGYTF.

The chain uses TRBV7-8 and TRBJ1-4; unclear D gene. From germline, CDR1 is SGHVS and CDR2 FQNEAQ. This CDR3 is built from 15 residues. With 3 bases removed from V and 8 bases from J, the gap between germline ends came to 16 bases. Written as DNA, the CDR3 is TGTGCCAGCAGCTTGAACACAGAGCCTTCGGAAAAACTGTTTTTT. Translating gives CASSLNTEPSEKLFF.

The rearrangement uses TRBV6-6 and TRBJ1-5; TRBD1 is a possible D gene (5 bases). V was clipped by 7 bases and J by 0 bases, with 10 bases between them. Per germline, CDR1 MNHNY and CDR2 SVGAGI (reference sequence). The CDR3 is 14 residues long. CDR3 sequence (DNA): TGTGCCAGCACATCCGGGGGTAGCAATCAGCCCCAGCATTTT. This gives the protein CASTSGGSNQPQHF.

V gene TRBV7-2 combines with J gene TRBJ2-7; 7 bases map to TRBD1. The germline V gene has CDR1 SGHTA and CDR2 FQGNSA. The CDR3 extends over 13 amino acids. Trimming cost V 4 bases and J 6 bases; bases outside gene matches: 6. The CDR3 nucleotides read TGTGCCAGCAGCTCGGACAGGTCAGGCGAGCAGTACTTC. It codes for CASSSDRSGEQYF.

This clone has a single count. J is TRBJ2-3 and V is TRBV9, with 12 positions matching TRBD2. This CDR3 has 15 residues. From germline, CDR1 is SGDLS and CDR2 YYNGEE. V dropped 3 bases and J dropped 3; count of bases not matched to a gene: 2. The CDR3 DNA is TGTGCCAGCAGCGGGACTAGCGGGGCAACAGATACGCAGTATTTT. Its translation: CASSGTSGATDTQYF.

V is TRBV4-1 and J is TRBJ1-4; a possible D gene is TRBD1 (6 bases). The CDR3 extends over 15 amino acids. Germline V lookup: CDR1 MGHRA, CDR2 YSYEKL. V lost 6 bases, J lost 5 bases, and 16 bases lay in between. CDR3 in amino acids: CASSFPDRENEKLFF. DNA for the CDR3: TGCGCCAGCAGTTTCCCGGACAGAGAAAATGAAAAACTGTTTTTT.

For the CDR3, the DNA is TGCAGCACTCGGGGCAGGGATGGCTACACCTTC. Translated: CSTRGRDGYTF. This chain connects TRBV29-1 to TRBJ1-2; possibly TRBD1 for D (5 bases). Germline loops: CDR1 SQVTM, CDR2 ANQGSEA. The V end lost 8 bases, the J end lost 6 bases, and 13 bases lay between the germline ends. CDR3 size: 11 residues.

J is TRBJ2-2 and V is TRBV5-4, with D possibly being TRBD2 (5 bases). The CDR3 has 14 residues. From germline, CDR1 is SGHNT and CDR2 YYREEE (reference sequence). Trimming pared 5 bases from V and 3 bases from J, leaving 11 bases between. The CDR3 bases are TGTGCCAGCAGTCCTCCGGGGTACACCGGGGAGCTGTTTTTT. Its translation is CASSPPGYTGELFF.

The gene calls are TRBV10-3 and TRBJ2-1, with TRBD1 matching 9 bases. The CDR3 covers 15 residues. The junction had 5 bases not matched to a gene; V was cut back by 3 bases and J by 5 bases. Per germline, CDR1 ENHRY and CDR2 SYGVKD. The CDR3 DNA follows: TGTGCCATCAGTGATACCGGGACAGGGAACAATGAGCAGTTCTTC. Translated: CAISDTGTGNNEQFF.